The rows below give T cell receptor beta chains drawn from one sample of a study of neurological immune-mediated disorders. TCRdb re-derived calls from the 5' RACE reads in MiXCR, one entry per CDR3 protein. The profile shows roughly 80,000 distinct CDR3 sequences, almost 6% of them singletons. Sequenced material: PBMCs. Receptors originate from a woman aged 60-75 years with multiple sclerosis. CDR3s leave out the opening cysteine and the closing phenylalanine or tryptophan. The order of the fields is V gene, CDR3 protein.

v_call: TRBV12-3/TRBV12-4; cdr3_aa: ASKKGTAHNQPQH
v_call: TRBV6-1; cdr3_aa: ASSLSGATMSTGELF
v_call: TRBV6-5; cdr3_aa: ASRRQVANEKLF
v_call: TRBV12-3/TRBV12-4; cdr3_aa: ASTFLGRTYEQY
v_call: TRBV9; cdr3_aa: ASSVAGTDNQPQH
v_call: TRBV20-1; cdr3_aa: SAPGGGRFTEAF
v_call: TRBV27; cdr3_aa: ASSLVGSANTEAF
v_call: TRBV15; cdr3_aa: ATKTGSSYNSPLH
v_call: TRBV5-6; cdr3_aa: ASSSPLAGSASGANVLT
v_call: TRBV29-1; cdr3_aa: SVEDEKLF
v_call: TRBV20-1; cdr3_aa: SARDSNRGETQY